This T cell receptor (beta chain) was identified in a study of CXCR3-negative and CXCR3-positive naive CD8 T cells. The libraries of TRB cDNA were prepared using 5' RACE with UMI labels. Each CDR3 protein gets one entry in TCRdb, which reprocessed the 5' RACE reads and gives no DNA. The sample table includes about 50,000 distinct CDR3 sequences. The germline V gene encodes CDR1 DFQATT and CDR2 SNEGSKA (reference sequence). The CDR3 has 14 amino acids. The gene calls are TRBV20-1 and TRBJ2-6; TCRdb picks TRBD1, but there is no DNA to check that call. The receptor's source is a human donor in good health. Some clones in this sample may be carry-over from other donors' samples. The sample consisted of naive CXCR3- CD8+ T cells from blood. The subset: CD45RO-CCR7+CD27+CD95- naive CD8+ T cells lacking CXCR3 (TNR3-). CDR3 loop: CSARDPGGANVPTF.